One sample yielded the 17 T cell receptor beta chains listed below, sequenced in a study of CD8 T cells in Susac syndrome. Reverse transcription of about 0.45 to 1 ug RNA was carried out with random hexamers. Each CDR3 protein is one row after TCRdb ran MiXCR on the immunoSEQ multiplex PCR reads. Here the sample spans 150,000 to 200,000 distinct CDR3 sequences, approximately 94% being singletons. The specimen sequenced was CD4+ T cells from PBMCs. All receptors derive from a human donor with multiple sclerosis.

The gene calls are TRBV11-2 and TRBJ1-2; D not certain. Trimming took 5 bases from V and 5 from J, leaving 15 bases between them. Germline CDR1 reads SGHAT; CDR2 reads FQNNGV. This CDR3 is built from 14 residues. CDR3 sequence (DNA): TGTGCCAGCAGCGAAATAGTCCCTTCTTATGGCTACACCTTC. Residues: CASSEIVPSYGYTF.

V usage is TRBV14 and J usage is TRBJ2-1; D gene ambiguous. The CDR3 is 13 residues long. The V gene's germline CDR1 is SGHDN and CDR2 FVKESK. The germline V and J ends were trimmed by 1 base and 12 bases, with 13 bases remaining between them. CDR3 nucleotide sequence: TGTGCCAGCAGCCAAGTGTGGGGTTCGGCGCAGTTCTTC. The encoded protein is CASSQVWGSAQFF.

V usage is TRBV23-1 and J usage is TRBJ1-4; D may be TRBD1 (5 bases). TRBV23-1 is treated as an ORF (open reading frame) with a function not yet certain. V was shortened by 0 bases and J by 11 bases, with 22 bases between the two germline ends. This CDR3 has 17 amino acids. In nucleotides, the CDR3 is TGCGCCAGCAGTCAATCTTGGCCCCAGGGAGGCCCTCAGAAACTGTTTTTT. Its protein is CASSQSWPQGGPQKLFF.

The CDR3 reads CASSLGKDNYGYTF. CDR3 nucleotides: TGTGCCAGCAGTTTAGGAAAGGATAACTATGGCTACACCTTC. This chain connects TRBV12-3 or TRBV12-4 to TRBJ1-2; D uncertain. The CDR3 has 14 residues. The germline V and J ends were trimmed by 1 base and 1 base, with 7 bases remaining between them.

This clonotype was picked up one time. The chain joins TRBV20-1 to TRBJ2-5; TRBD2 might be the D (5 bases). CDR1 and CDR2 (germline): DFQATT, SNEGSKA (reference sequence). Deletions cut 0 bases from V and 2 bases from J, with 10 bases between. This CDR3 contains 14 residues. CDR3 amino acids: CSARDERAQETQYF. CDR3 nucleotide sequence: TGCAGTGCTAGAGATGAGAGGGCACAAGAGACCCAGTACTTC.

This rearrangement joins TRBV19 to TRBJ2-4; D perhaps matches TRBD2 (5 bases). This CDR3 is 12 amino acids long. Germline CDR1 is LNHDA and CDR2 is SQIVND (reference sequence). The V and J ends lost 8 bases and 6 bases respectively, with 11 bases between them. The CDR3 sequence is CASAPEGNIQYF. The CDR3 nucleotides read TGTGCCAGTGCCCCCGAGGGAAACATTCAGTACTTC.

This chain joins TRBV5-4 and TRBJ2-3, with unresolved D. With 2 bases removed from V and 6 bases from J, the gap between germline ends came to 7 bases. Germline V gene data show CDR1 as SGHNT and CDR2 as YYREEE (reference sequence). There are 12 residues in the CDR3. The CDR3 spells CASSLESDTQYF. The CDR3 DNA reads TGTGCCAGCAGCTTAGAGTCGGATACGCAGTATTTT. Looking up the rest from reference TRBV5-4 and TRBJ2-3 gives the full variable domain: ETGVTQSPTHLIKTRGQQVTLRCSSQSGHNTVSWYQQALGQGPQFIFQYYREEENGRGNFPPRFSGLQFPNYSSELNVNALELDDSALYLCASSLESDTQYFGPGTRLTVL.

The chain uses TRBV29-1 and TRBJ1-1, with D unresolved. Per germline, CDR1 SQVTM and CDR2 ANQGSEA. The ends were cut back, 5 bases at V and 3 bases at J, with 10 bases in the middle. This CDR3 is 12 amino acids long. As DNA, the CDR3 is TGCAGCGTTTCTGTTTCTTACACTGAAGCTTTCTTT. Amino acid sequence: CSVSVSYTEAFF.

A note on this clonotype: The limits of the CDR3 on the DNA are not certain, so only TCRdb's listed CDR3 is given. The chain has TRBV29-1 and TRBJ1-5. The CDR3 length is 12 residues, termini included. Germline lookup yields CDR1 SQVTM and CDR2 ANQGSEA. This CDR3 is CSVGEGILAQHF.

This clonotype was found a few times. The rearrangement joins TRBV5-6 to TRBJ2-5, with 8 bases lining up with TRBD1. The CDR3 is 15 amino acids. The V gene end was trimmed by 0 bases and the J gene end by 0 bases; junction bases not matched to a gene: 1. CDR1 and CDR2 (germline): SGHDT, YYEEEE. The CDR3 loop reads CASSLVDRDQETQYF. The CDR3 DNA is TGTGCCAGCAGCTTGGTGGACAGGGACCAAGAGACCCAGTACTTC.

The chain links TRBV30 to TRBJ1-2, with 7 bases fitting TRBD1. This CDR3 has 16 residues. With V trimmed by 0 bases and J by 4 bases, 11 bases remained unmatched. From germline, CDR1 is GTSNPN and CDR2 SVGIG (reference sequence). The CDR3 DNA sequence: TGTGCCTGGAGTGTACAGTCGGCAGGGGGAAGCTATGGCTACACCTTC. Protein: CAWSVQSAGGSYGYTF. Full variable domain (outside the CDR3, taken from reference TRBV30 and TRBJ1-2): SQTIHQWPATLVQPVGSPLSLECTVEGTSNPNLYWYRQAAGRGLQLLFYSVGIGQISSEVPQNLSASRPQDRQFILSSKKLLLSDSGFYLCAWSVQSAGGSYGYTFGSGTRLTVV.

This chain uses TRBV30 with TRBJ1-5; D uncertain. CDR3 length: 13 amino acids. Germline V gives CDR1 GTSNPN, CDR2 SVGIG (reference sequence). V lost 4 bases and J 5 bases, leaving 12 bases between the germline ends. CDR3 bases: TGTGCCTGGAACCAAGACGATTATCAGCCCCAGCATTTT. The encoded protein is CAWNQDDYQPQHF.

V is TRBV24-1 and J is TRBJ2-2; 7 positions agree with TRBD1. CDR1 KGHDR and CDR2 SFDVKD come from the germline V gene. The CDR3 extends over 15 amino acids. Trimming removed 3 bases from V and 1 base from J; junction bases left unmatched: 1. CDR3 sequence: CATSDGTENTGELFF. The CDR3 DNA reads TGTGCCACCAGTGATGGGACAGAGAACACCGGGGAGCTGTTTTTT.

The genes are TRBV4-3 and TRBJ2-1; 8 nucleotides align to TRBD1. CDR1 and CDR2 (germline): LGHNA, YSLEER. This CDR3 has 16 residues. J lost 6 bases, V lost 1 base, and 8 bases had no gene match. The CDR3 sequence: CASSQAGGTGTNEQFF. The DNA for the CDR3 is TGCGCCAGCAGCCAAGCCGGAGGGACAGGCACCAATGAGCAGTTCTTC.

The genes are TRBV7-9 and TRBJ1-2; weak D call: TRBD1 (6 bases). The CDR3 runs to 15 residues. Germline V CDR1 and CDR2: SEHNR, FQNEAQ (reference sequence). V was clipped by 5 bases and J by 8 bases, with 21 bases between them. CDR3 protein: CASSPLGGALDGYTF. CDR3 in DNA: TGTGCCAGCAGCCCGCTGGGGGGGGCCCTTGACGGCTACACCTTC.

The chain has TRBV30 and TRBJ1-1; D unresolved. Germline V gene data show CDR1 as GTSNPN and CDR2 as SVGIG (reference sequence). The CDR3 runs to 13 residues. Trimming left V 7 bases short and J 3 bases short, with 15 bases between. The CDR3 protein is CAYYDTGDTEAFF. In DNA, the CDR3 is TGTGCCTACTACGACACTGGGGACACTGAAGCTTTCTTT.

The chain couples TRBV29-1 to TRBJ2-3, with TRBD1 matching over 12 bases. The V gene end was trimmed by 7 bases and the J gene end by 3 bases; junction bases not matched to a gene: 2. This CDR3 has 13 amino acids. The V gene's germline CDR1 is SQVTM and CDR2 ANQGSEA. This CDR3 reads CSGDRGRTDTQYF. CDR3 coding DNA: TGCAGCGGGGACAGGGGGCGAACAGATACGCAGTATTTT.